The clone carrying this T cell receptor (beta chain) came up a few times. V shed 7 bases and J shed 0 bases, with 7 bases lying between them. Germline-derived CDR1 and CDR2 are SNHLY and FYNNEI. The CDR3 has 13 amino acids. Preparing the TCRbeta library involved the use of unique molecular identifiers. TCRdb processed the PCR reads anew with MiXCR; each CDR3 protein has one entry. The sample yields around 500,000 distinct CDR3 sequences, about 12% seen once. The data were obtained in a study of T-cell reconstitution after alpha-beta-depleted transplantation in children. The receptor was derived from a human donor who donated a stem cell graft to a child with combined immunodeficiency. The V gene is TRBV2, the J gene TRBJ1-5; D remains ambiguous. Sample: PBMCs from the stem cell graft donor, taken from the stem cell graft. This CDR3 reads CASILSSNQPQHF. The CDR3 DNA reads TGTGCCAGCATCCTTAGTAGCAATCAGCCCCAGCATTTT.